This T cell receptor beta chain appears in the sequencing data of a study of blood T cell repertoires in COVID-19. Trimming removed 1 base from V and 9 bases from J, with 19 bases in between. This CDR3 is built from 16 residues. Germline CDR1 and CDR2: SGHNT and YENEEA. Sequenced by immunoSEQ multiplex PCR; TCRdb stores in-frame clones only, minus some. This sample has roughly 20,000 clones, with 70% to 90% found just once. This chain joins TRBV11-3 and TRBJ2-1, with D maybe TRBD1 (6 bases). The sequencing sample was made of peripheral blood. The TCR comes from a human donor with active COVID-19. The donor label of this sample is uncertain. CDR3 sequence: CASSLVSQGPRGEQFF. The CDR3 DNA reads as TGTGCCAGCAGCTTAGTATCCCAGGGGCCTCGTGGTGAGCAGTTCTTC. The whole variable domain, remainder taken from reference TRBV11-3 and TRBJ2-1, is EAGVVQSPRYKIIEKKQPVAFWCNPISGHNTLYWYLQNLGQGPELLIRYENEEAVDDSQLPKDRFSAERLKGVDSTLKIQPAELGDSAVYLCASSLVSQGPRGEQFFGPGTRLTVL.